This T cell receptor beta chain was profiled in a study of Graves' ophthalmopathy and Graves' hyperthyroidism. The TCR beta CDR3 regions underwent amplification from RNA transcripts. First-round RT-PCR used HTBI primers; second-round multiplex PCR followed. TCRdb independently ran MiXCR on the multiplex PCR reads; one entry per CDR3 protein. The data contain roughly 610,000 distinct CDR3 sequences, about 20% of them singletons. The germline V gene encodes CDR1 DFQATT and CDR2 SNEGSKA (reference sequence). V was shortened by 1 base and J by 1 base, with 7 bases between the two germline ends. The CDR3 has 13 amino acids. This clonotype appeared many times.

The receptor was derived from a woman under 30 with stable Graves' hyperthyroidism. Some clones in this sample may be carry-over from other donors' samples. The sequenced material came from peripheral blood. The gene calls are TRBV20-1 and TRBJ1-1; no firm D call. CDR3 region: CSARVQENTEAFF. The CDR3 DNA is TGCAGTGCTAGAGTTCAGGAGAACACTGAAGCTTTCTTT.